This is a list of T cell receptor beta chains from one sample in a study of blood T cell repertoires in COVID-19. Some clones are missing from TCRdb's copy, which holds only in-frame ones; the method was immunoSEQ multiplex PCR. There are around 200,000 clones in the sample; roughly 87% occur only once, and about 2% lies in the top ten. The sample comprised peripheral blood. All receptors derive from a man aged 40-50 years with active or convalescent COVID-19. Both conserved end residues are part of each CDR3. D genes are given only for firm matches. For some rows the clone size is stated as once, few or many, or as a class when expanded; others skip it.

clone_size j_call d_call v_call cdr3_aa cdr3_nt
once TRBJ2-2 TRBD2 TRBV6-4 CASSKFGSGSTGELFF TGTGCCAGCAGCAAATTTGGTAGCGGGAGCACCGGGGAGCTGTTTTTT
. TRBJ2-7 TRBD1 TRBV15 CATREAGTGYEQYF TGTGCCACCAGGGAAGCCGGGACAGGCTACGAGCAGTACTTC
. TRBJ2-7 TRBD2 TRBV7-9 CASSSTSGSSYEQYF TGTGCCAGCAGCTCCACTAGCGGGAGCTCCTACGAGCAGTACTTC
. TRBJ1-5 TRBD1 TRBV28 CASIPGQLNQPQHF TGTGCCAGCATCCCGGGACAGTTAAATCAGCCCCAGCATTTT
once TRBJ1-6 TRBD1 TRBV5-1 CASSPGTAESSYNSPLHF TGCGCCAGCAGCCCCGGGACAGCTGAGAGCTCCTATAATTCACCCCTCCACTTT
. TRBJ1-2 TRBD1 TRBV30 CAWIRTGGANYGYTF TGTGCCTGGATAAGGACAGGGGGCGCTAACTATGGCTACACCTTC
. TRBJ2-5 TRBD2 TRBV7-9 CASSLSQGLAETQYF TGTGCCAGCAGCTTATCCCAGGGACTAGCAGAGACCCAGTACTTC
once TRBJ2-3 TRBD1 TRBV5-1 CASSMDRGLDTQYF TGCGCCAGCAGCATGGACAGGGGGCTGGATACGCAGTATTTT
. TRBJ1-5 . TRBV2 CASSEYIGQGQPQHF TGTGCCAGCAGTGAATACATAGGGCAGGGTCAGCCCCAGCATTTT
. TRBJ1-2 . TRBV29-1 CSVVWTNIPYGYTF TGCAGCGTTGTCTGGACTAACATACCCTATGGCTACACCTTC
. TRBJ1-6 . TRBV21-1 CASSKDRFYNSPLHF TGTGCCAGCAGCAAGGACAGGTTCTATAATTCACCCCTCCACTTT
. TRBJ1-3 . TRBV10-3 CAISENNTPRISGNTIYF TGTGCCATCAGTGAGAATAATACTCCAAGAATCTCTGGAAACACCATATATTTT
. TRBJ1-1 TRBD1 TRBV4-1 CASSFRTQGGRNTEAFF TGCGCCAGCAGCTTTAGGACCCAGGGGGGACGGAACACTGAAGCTTTCTTT
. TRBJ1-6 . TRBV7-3 CASSLQVAGEGSPLHF TGTGCCAGCAGCTTACAGGTGGCAGGGGAGGGTTCACCCCTCCACTTT
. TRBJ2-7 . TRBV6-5 CASRTALTAIYEQYF TGTGCCAGCAGGACCGCCTTGACAGCAATCTACGAGCAGTACTTC
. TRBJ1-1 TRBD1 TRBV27 CASSSPTGGFTEAFF TGTGCCAGCAGTTCCCCGACAGGGGGGTTCACTGAAGCCTTCTTT
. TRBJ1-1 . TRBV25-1 CASSESPGMNTEAFF TGTGCCAGCAGTGAATCCCCAGGGATGAACACTGAAGCTTTCTTT
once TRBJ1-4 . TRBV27 CASSFSGVNEKLFF TGTGCCAGCAGTTTTTCAGGTGTAAATGAAAAACTGTTTTTT
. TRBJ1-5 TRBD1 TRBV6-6 CASRRTGGRQPQHF TGTGCCAGCAGGAGAACAGGGGGTCGTCAGCCCCAGCATTTT
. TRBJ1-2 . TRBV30 CAWSVSGYGYTF TGTGCCTGGAGTGTCTCGGGGTACGGCTACACCTTC
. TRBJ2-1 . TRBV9 CASSVEGTLVGEQFF TGTGCCAGCAGCGTAGAGGGGACTTTGGTGGGCGAGCAGTTCTTC
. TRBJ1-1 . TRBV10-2 CASSDFVRDAEAFF TGCGCCAGCAGTGATTTCGTCAGGGATGCTGAAGCTTTCTTT
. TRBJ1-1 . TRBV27 CASSLLITGGTEAFF TGTGCCAGCAGTCTCCTAATTACCGGCGGAACTGAAGCTTTCTTT
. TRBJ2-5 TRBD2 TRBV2 CASWGSEPVRLAGETQYF TGTGCCAGCTGGGGATCCGAGCCCGTCCGACTAGCCGGGGAGACCCAGTACTTC
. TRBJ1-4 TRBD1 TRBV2 CASRDKSTGGREKLFF TGTGCCAGCAGAGATAAGTCGACAGGGGGCCGGGAAAAACTGTTTTTT
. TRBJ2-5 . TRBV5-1 CASSLEEARTQYF TGCGCCAGCAGCTTGGAGGAGGCCCGGACCCAGTACTTC
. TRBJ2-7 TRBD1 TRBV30 CAWVDREYEQYF TGTGCCTGGGTCGACAGGGAATACGAGCAGTACTTC
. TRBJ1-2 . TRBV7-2 CASSLAGLYGYTF TGTGCCAGCAGCTTGGCTGGTCTCTATGGCTACACCTTC
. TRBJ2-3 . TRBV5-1 CASSQDSYTDTQYF TGCGCCAGCAGCCAGGACTCCTACACAGATACGCAGTATTTT
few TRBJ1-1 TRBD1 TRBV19 CASSEDRGYLNTEAFF TGTGCCAGTAGTGAGGACAGGGGATATCTGAACACTGAAGCTTTCTTT
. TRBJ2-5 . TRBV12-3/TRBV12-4 CASAREETQYF TGTGCCTCTGCCCGGGAAGAGACCCAGTACTTC
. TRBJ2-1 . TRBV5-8 CASRDSNEQFF TGTGCCAGCAGGGACTCCAATGAGCAGTTCTTC
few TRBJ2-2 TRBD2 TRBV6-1 CASSEGAGGAGELFF TGTGCCAGCAGTGAAGGGGCGGGAGGGGCCGGGGAGCTGTTTTTT
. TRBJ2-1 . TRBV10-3 CAIGGRQYNEQFF TGTGCCATCGGGGGCAGACAATACAATGAGCAGTTCTTC
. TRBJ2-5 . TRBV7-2 CASSLVGRGVQETQYF TGTGCCAGCAGCTTAGTTGGGAGGGGGGTCCAAGAGACCCAGTACTTC
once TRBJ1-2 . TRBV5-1 CASSYQDAGYTF TGCGCCAGCAGCTACCAGGATGCTGGCTACACCTTC
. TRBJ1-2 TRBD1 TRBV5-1 CASSSGQTVNYGYTF TGCGCCAGCAGCTCGGGACAGACCGTTAACTATGGCTACACCTTC
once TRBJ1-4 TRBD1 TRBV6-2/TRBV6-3 CASSSRPTGESEKLFF TGTGCCAGCAGTTCCCGGCCTACAGGGGAGAGTGAAAAACTGTTTTTT
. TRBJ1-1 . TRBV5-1 CASTLSPDRGEAFF TGCGCCAGCACCCTTTCACCTGACAGAGGAGAAGCTTTCTTT
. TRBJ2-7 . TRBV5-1 CASSLDVRVKPYEQYF TGCGCCAGCAGCTTGGACGTCCGGGTAAAGCCCTACGAGCAGTACTTC
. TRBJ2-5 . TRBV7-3 CASSPRQAGLETQYF TGTGCCAGCAGCCCACGGCAGGCGGGGTTAGAGACCCAGTACTTC
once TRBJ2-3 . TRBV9 CASSELSLWVAEGGRDTQYF TGTGCCAGCAGCGAACTGAGCCTCTGGGTAGCCGAAGGAGGTCGAGATACGCAGTATTTT
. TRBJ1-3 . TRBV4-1 CASSQDRVGGPTIYF TGCGCCAGCAGCCAAGATAGGGTAGGGGGACCCACCATATATTTT
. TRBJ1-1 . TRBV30 CAWSAGLNTEAFF TGTGCCTGGAGTGCTGGGCTGAACACTGAAGCTTTCTTT
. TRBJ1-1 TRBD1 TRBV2 CASSAQGGSTEAFF TGTGCCAGCAGTGCTCAGGGGGGAAGCACTGAAGCTTTCTTT
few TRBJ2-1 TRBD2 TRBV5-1 CASSPGLAGAGLTQQFF TGCGCCAGCAGCCCCGGACTAGCGGGAGCCGGCTTGACTCAGCAGTTCTTC
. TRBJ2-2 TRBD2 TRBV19 CASKIGAGETGELFF TGTGCCAGTAAAATCGGTGCGGGAGAAACCGGGGAGCTGTTTTTT
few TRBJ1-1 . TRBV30 CAWGTGQNTEAFF TGTGCCTGGGGTACCGGACAGAACACTGAAGCTTTCTTT
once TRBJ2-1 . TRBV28 CASSLLASGSYNEQFF TGTGCCAGCAGTTTACTAGCTTCGGGCTCCTACAATGAGCAGTTCTTC
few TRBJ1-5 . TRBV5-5 CASSLVQSGVPSNQPQHF TGTGCCAGCAGCCTCGTTCAGTCAGGGGTCCCTAGCAATCAGCCCCAGCATTTT
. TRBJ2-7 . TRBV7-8 CAGSRGSLYEQYF TGTGCCGGATCGAGAGGATCTCTCTACGAGCAGTACTTC
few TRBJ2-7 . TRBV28 CASGHLNTYEQYF TGTGCCAGCGGACATCTGAACACCTACGAGCAGTACTTC
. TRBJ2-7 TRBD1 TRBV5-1 CASSSPGQGYAQYF TGCGCCAGCAGCTCACCGGGACAGGGCTACGCGCAGTACTTC
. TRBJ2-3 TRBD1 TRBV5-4 CASSRATGPRTDTQYF TGTGCCAGCAGCCGCGCGACAGGGCCTCGCACAGATACGCAGTATTTT
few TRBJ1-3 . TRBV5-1 CASSLGQGLDTIYF TGCGCCAGCAGCTTGGGTCAGGGGTTAGACACCATATATTTT
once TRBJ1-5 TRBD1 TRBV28 CASSLRTGAYSNQPQHF TGTGCCAGCAGTTTACGGACAGGGGCCTATAGCAATCAGCCCCAGCATTTT
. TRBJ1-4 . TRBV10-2 CASSEFRARGEKLFF TGCGCCAGCAGTGAGTTCAGAGCCAGGGGTGAAAAACTGTTTTTT
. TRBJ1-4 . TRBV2 CASSVGQLNEKLFF TGTGCCAGCAGTGTCGGACAGCTTAATGAAAAACTGTTTTTT
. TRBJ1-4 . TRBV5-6 CASSRRGGEKLFF TGTGCCAGCAGCCGAAGGGGGGGCGAAAAACTGTTTTTT
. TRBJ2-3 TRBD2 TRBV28 CASSFTGLLTDTQYF TGTGCCAGCAGTTTTACGGGACTACTCACAGATACGCAGTATTTT